Listed below are T cell receptor beta chains from one sample, sequenced in a study of OX40 agonist ivuxolimab in advanced cancers. Sequencing was performed with immunoSEQ multiplex PCR; in TCRdb, only in-frame clones are kept and a portion is missing. The sample includes about 82,000 clones, 80% to 95% seen only once; the top ten take 0.55% to 0.65%. Sequences were derived from CD4+ or CD8+ T cells sorted from blood, sampled in a trial of the OX40 agonist ivuxolimab. Receptors were obtained from an adult with an advanced solid tumor such as melanoma, head and neck, liver or kidney cancer. The CDR3 runs from the conserved cysteine through the conserved F or W. D genes are given only for firm matches. Some rows have no size entry. The others give once, few or many, or a class for an expanded clone.

V gene	J gene	D gene	clone size	CDR3 DNA	CDR3 protein
TRBV15	TRBJ2-3	NA	NA	TGTGCCACCAGCAGAGGGAGCGACACAGATACGCAGTATTTT	CATSRGSDTDTQYF
TRBV9	TRBJ2-7	NA	NA	TGTGCCAGCAGCGCCGGGGGCGGTGCGATCCACGAGCAGTACTTC	CASSAGGGAIHEQYF
TRBV6-5	TRBJ2-7	TRBD2	NA	TGTGCCAGCAGTTACACCCCCGGCGGGGGCGAGCAGTACTTC	CASSYTPGGGEQYF
TRBV6-6	TRBJ2-5	TRBD2	NA	TGTGCCAGCAGTACAACTAGCGGGGGGGCGGAGACCCAGTACTTC	CASSTTSGGAETQYF
TRBV27	TRBJ2-1	TRBD2	NA	TGTGCCAGCAGTTTTAAGCGGGAGTTCTATGAGCAGTTCTTC	CASSFKREFYEQFF
TRBV9	TRBJ2-1	TRBD2	NA	TGTGCCAGCAGCGTTATCCCCGCTAGCGGGGGGACCAATGAGCAGTTCTTC	CASSVIPASGGTNEQFF
TRBV7-6	TRBJ1-3	NA	NA	TGTGCCAGCAGTATTTATCAAAGAAACACCATATATTTT	CASSIYQRNTIYF
TRBV7-6	TRBJ2-7	NA	NA	TGTGCCAGCAGCCCCTTACAGGGAGGGACGGGCGAGCAGTACTTC	CASSPLQGGTGEQYF
TRBV11-3	TRBJ2-3	NA	once	TGTGCCAGCAGCCCGCCCGCGCGGGGAAGCCCCACAGATACGCAGTATTTT	CASSPPARGSPTDTQYF
TRBV13	TRBJ1-1	NA	NA	TGTGCCAGCAGCCGGAGAACTGAAGCTTTCTTT	CASSRRTEAFF
TRBV11-3	TRBJ1-5	TRBD1	NA	TGTGCCAGCAGCCATTTGCTTTGGACAGGCCAGGGGCCCCAGCATTTT	CASSHLLWTGQGPQHF